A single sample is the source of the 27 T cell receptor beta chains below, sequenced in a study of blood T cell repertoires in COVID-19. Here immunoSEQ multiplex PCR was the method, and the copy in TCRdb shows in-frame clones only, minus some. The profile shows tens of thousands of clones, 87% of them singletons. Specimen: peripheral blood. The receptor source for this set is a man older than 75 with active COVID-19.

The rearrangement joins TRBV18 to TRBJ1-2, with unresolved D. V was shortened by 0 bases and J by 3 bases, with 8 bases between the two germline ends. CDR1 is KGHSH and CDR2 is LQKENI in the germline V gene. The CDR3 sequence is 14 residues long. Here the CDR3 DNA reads TGTGCCAGCTCACCACCCAACGGGGACTATGGCTACACCTTC. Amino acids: CASSPPNGDYGYTF.

In nucleotides, the CDR3 is TGTGCCAGCTCACCACTGGCTTTTCGGACAGGGGGTGGCATTCAGTACTTC. It encodes CASSPLAFRTGGGIQYF. The chain is built from TRBV18 and TRBJ2-4, with 10 bases aligning to TRBD1. CDR1 KGHSH and CDR2 LQKENI come from the germline V gene. Trimming cost V 1 base and J 9 bases; bases outside gene matches: 12. The CDR3 contains 17 residues.

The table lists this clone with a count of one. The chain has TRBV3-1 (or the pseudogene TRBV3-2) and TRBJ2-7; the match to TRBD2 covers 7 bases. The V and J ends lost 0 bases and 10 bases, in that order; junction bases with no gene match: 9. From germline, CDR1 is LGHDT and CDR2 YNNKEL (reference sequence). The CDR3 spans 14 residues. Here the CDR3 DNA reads TGTGCCAGCAGCCAAGATAAGGGACTAAGGCATCAGTACTTC. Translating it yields CASSQDKGLRHQYF.

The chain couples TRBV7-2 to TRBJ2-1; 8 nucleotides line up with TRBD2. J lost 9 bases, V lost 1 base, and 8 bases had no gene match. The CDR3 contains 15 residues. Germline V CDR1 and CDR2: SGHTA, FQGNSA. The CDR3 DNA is TGTGCCAGCAGCTTAGATAGCGGGGCCAGGGCTGAGCAGTTCTTC. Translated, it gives CASSLDSGARAEQFF. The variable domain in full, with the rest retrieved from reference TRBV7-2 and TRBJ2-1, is GAGVSQSPSNKVTEKGKDVELRCDPISGHTALYWYRQSLGQGLEFLIYFQGNSAPDKSGLPSDRFSAERTGGSVSTLTIQRTQQEDSAVYLCASSLDSGARAEQFFGPGTRLTVL.

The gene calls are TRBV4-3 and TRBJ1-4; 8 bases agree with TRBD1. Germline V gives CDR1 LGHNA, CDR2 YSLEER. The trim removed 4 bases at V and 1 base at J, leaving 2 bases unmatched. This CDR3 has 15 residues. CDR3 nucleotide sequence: TGCGCCAGCAGCCGAGACAGGGGAACTAATGAAAAACTGTTTTTT. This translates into CASSRDRGTNEKLFF.

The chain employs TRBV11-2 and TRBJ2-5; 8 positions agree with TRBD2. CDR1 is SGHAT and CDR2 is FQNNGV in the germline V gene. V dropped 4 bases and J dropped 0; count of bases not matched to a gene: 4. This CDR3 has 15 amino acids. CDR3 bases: TGTGCCAGCAGCTCGGGGGGGGCGCACCAAGAGACCCAGTACTTC. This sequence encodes CASSSGGAHQETQYF.

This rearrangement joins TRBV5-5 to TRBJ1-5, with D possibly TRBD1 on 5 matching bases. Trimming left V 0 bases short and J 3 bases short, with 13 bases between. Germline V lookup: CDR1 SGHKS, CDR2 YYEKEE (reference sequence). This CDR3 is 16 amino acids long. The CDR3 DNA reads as TGTGCCAGCAGCTTGGTGTCTGCAGGGCTCAATCAGCCCCAGCATTTT. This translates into CASSLVSAGLNQPQHF.

CDR3 protein: CATSARQGSYGYTF. The DNA of the CDR3 is TGTGCCACCAGTGCCCGACAGGGTTCCTATGGCTACACCTTC. The chain joins TRBV24-1 to TRBJ1-2; 7 bases align to TRBD1. This CDR3 has 14 amino acids. CDR1 is KGHDR and CDR2 is SFDVKD in the germline V gene. Trimming took 5 bases from V and 4 from J; bases not matched to a gene: 6.

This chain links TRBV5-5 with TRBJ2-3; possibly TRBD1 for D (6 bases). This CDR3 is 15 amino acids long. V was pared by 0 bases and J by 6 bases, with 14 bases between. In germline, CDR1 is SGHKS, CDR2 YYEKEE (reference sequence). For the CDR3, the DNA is TGTGCCAGCAGCTTGGAGGGGGTTCCATCCGATACGCAGTATTTT. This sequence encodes CASSLEGVPSDTQYF.

DNA for the CDR3: TGCAGTGCCAGTTACCTCGGACAGGTGAACACTGAAGCTTTCTTT. Its translation: CSASYLGQVNTEAFF. The rearrangement uses TRBV20-1 and TRBJ1-1, with TRBD1 matching over 7 bases. CDR3 length equals 15 residues. CDR1 and CDR2 from the germline V gene are DFQATT and SNEGSKA (reference sequence). V shed 6 bases and J 0 bases; nucleotides not matched to a gene: 10.

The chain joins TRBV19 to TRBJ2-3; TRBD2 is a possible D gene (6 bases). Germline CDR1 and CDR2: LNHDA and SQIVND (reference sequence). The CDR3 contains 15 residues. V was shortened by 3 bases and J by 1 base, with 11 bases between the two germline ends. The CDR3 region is CASSISGLGTDTQYF. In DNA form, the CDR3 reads TGTGCCAGTAGTATCTCGGGACTTGGCACAGATACGCAGTATTTT.

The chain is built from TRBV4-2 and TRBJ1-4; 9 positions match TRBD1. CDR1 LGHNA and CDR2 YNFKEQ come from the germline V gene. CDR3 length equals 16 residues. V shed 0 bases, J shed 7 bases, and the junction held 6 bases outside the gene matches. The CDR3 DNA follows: TGTGCCAGCAGCCAAGATCAGGGACAGGGTGGTGAAAAACTGTTTTTT. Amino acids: CASSQDQGQGGEKLFF.

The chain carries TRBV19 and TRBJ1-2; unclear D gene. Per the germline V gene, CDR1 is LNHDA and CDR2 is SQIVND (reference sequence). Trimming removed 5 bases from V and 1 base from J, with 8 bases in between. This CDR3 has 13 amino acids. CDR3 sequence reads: CASSSHGNYGYTF. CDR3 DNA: TGTGCCAGTAGTTCGCACGGTAACTATGGCTACACCTTC.

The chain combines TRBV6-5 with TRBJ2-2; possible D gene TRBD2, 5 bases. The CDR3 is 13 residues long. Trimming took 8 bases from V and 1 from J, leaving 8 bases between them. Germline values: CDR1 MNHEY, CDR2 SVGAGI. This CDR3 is CASQEGNTGELFF. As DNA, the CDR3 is TGTGCCAGCCAAGAGGGGAACACCGGGGAGCTGTTTTTT.

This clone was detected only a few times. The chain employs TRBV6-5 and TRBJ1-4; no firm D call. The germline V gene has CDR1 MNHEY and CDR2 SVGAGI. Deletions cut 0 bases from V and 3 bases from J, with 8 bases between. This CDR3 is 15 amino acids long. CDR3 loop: CASSYSERANEKLFF. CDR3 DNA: TGTGCCAGCAGTTACTCGGAGAGGGCTAATGAAAAACTGTTTTTT.

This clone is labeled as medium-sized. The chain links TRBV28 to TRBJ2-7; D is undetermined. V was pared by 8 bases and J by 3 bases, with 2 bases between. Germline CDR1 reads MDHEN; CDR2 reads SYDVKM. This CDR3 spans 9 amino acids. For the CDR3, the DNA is TGTGCCAGCCTCTACGAGCAGTACTTC. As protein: CASLYEQYF.

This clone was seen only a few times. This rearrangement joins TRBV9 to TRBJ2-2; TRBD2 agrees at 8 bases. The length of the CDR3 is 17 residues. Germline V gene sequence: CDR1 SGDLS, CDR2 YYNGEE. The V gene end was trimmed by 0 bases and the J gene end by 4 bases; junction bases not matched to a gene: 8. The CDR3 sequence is CASSVVGGALATGELFF. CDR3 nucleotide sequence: TGTGCCAGCAGCGTAGTCGGGGGGGCTTTGGCCACCGGGGAGCTGTTTTTT.

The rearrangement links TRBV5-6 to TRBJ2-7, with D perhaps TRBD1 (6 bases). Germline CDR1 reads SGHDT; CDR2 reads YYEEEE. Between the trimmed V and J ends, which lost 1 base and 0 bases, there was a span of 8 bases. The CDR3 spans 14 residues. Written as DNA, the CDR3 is TGTGCCAGCAGCTTGTCAGGGGCCTCCTACGAGCAGTACTTC. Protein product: CASSLSGASYEQYF. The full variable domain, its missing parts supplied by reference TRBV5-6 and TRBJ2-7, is DAGVTQSPTHLIKTRGQQVTLRCSPKSGHDTVSWYQQALGQGPQFIFQYYEEEERQRGNFPDRFSGHQFPNYSSELNVNALLLGDSALYLCASSLSGASYEQYFGPGTRLTVT.

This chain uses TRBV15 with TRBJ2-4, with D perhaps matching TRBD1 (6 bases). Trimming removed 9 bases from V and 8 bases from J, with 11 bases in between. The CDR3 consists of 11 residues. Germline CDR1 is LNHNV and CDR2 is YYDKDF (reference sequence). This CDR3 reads CATQGRDIQYF. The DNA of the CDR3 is TGTGCCACACAGGGACGGGACATTCAGTACTTC.

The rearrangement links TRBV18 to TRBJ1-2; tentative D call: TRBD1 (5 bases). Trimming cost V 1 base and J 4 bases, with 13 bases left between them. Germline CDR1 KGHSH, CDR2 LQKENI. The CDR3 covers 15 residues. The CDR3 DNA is TGTGCCAGCTCACCACTGCGGGGCGAAGCCTATGGCTACACCTTC. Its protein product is CASSPLRGEAYGYTF.

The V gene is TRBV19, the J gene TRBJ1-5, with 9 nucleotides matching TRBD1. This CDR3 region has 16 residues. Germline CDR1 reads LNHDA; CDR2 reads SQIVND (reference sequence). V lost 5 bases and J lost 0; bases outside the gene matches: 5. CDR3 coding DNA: TGTGCCAGTAGTCCGGGACAGGGATATAGCAATCAGCCCCAGCATTTT. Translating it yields CASSPGQGYSNQPQHF.

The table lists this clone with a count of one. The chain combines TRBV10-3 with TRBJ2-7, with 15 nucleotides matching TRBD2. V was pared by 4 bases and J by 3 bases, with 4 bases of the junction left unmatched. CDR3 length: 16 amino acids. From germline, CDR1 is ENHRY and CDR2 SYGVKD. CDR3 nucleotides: TGTGCCATCAGTGTTGGGACTAGCGGGGGGTTCTACGAGCAGTACTTC. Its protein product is CAISVGTSGGFYEQYF.

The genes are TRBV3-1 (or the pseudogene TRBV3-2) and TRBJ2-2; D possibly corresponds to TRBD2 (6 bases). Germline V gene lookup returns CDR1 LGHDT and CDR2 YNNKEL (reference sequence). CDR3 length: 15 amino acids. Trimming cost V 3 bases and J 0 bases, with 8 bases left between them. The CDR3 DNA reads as TGTGCCAGCAGCCACCTAGCGTCGAACACCGGGGAGCTGTTTTTT. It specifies CASSHLASNTGELFF.

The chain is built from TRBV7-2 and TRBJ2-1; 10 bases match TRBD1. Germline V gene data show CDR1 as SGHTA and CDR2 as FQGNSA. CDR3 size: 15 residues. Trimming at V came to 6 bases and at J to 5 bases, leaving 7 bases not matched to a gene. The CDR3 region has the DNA TGTGCCAGCAGAATTCGGACAGGGGGGGACAATGAGCAGTTCTTC. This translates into CASRIRTGGDNEQFF.

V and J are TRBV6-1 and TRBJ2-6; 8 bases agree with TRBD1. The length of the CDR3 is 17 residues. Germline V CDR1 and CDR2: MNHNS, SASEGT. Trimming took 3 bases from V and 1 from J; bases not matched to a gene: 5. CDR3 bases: TGTGCCAGCAGTGACGACAGGGGAAGGTCTGGGGCCAACGTCCTGACTTTC. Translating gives CASSDDRGRSGANVLTF.

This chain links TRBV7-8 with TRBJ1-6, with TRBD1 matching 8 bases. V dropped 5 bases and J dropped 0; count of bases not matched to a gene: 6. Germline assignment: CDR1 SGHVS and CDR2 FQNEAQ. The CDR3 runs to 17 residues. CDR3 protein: CASSPYRGSSYNSPLHF. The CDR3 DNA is TGTGCCAGCAGCCCTTACAGGGGGAGCTCCTATAATTCACCCCTCCACTTT.

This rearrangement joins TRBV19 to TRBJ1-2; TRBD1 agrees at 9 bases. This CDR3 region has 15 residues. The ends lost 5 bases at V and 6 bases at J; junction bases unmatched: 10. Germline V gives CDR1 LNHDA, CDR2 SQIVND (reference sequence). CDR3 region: CASSHINRDRDGYTF. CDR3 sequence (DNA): TGTGCCAGTAGTCATATTAACCGGGACAGGGATGGCTACACCTTC.